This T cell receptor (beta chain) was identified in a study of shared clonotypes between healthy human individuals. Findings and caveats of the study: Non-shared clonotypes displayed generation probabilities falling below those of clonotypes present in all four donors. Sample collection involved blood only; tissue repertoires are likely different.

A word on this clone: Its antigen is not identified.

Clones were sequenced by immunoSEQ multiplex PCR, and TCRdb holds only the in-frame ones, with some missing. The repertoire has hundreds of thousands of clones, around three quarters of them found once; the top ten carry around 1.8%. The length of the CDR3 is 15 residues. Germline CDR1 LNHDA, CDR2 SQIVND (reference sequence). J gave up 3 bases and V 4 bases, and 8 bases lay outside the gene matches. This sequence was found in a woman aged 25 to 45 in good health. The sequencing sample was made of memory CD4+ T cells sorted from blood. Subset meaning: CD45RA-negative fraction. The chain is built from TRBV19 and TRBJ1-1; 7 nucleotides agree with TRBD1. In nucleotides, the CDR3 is TGTGCCAGTAGTACTCACGGACAGGCTGACACTGAAGCTTTCTTT. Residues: CASSTHGQADTEAFF.